The TCR beta chain under discussion was sequenced for a study of shared clonotypes between healthy human individuals. Germline CDR1 and CDR2: SGHRS and YFSETQ. Trimming stripped 4 bases from V and 0 bases from J, with 14 bases between. The CDR3 has 16 residues. Repertoires were generated with immunoSEQ multiplex PCR, while TCRdb's copy carries only in-frame clones and drops some. The sample holds some 1,400,000 clones, roughly 96% seen once. What was sequenced was naive CD4+ T cells sorted from blood. As to subset: CD45RA+ positively selected. This sequence originates from a man in his thirties or forties in good health. The rearrangement uses TRBV5-1 and TRBJ1-3; D call uncertain. The CDR3 reads CASSDRTDSSGNTIYF. Here the CDR3 DNA reads TGCGCCAGCAGCGATCGGACGGATAGCTCTGGAAACACCATATATTTT. The full variable domain, its missing parts supplied by reference TRBV5-1 and TRBJ1-3, is KAGVTQTPRYLIKTRGQQVTLSCSPISGHRSVSWYQQTPGQGLQFLFEYFSETQRNKGNFPGRFSGRQFSNSRSEMNVSTLELGDSALYLCASSDRTDSSGNTIYFGEGSWLTVV.